The source of this T cell receptor (beta chain) is a study of human T cells and chemical hapten exposure (dated by TCRdb to 2020 to 2023). Looking at the study overall: For sensitization, 2% DPC in acetone was applied to a 2 cm by 2 cm area of upper inner arm skin. Patch testing was performed on the upper back with Finn chambers containing 0.01% DPC, and the patch tests were scored after 6 days according to International Contact Dermatitis Research Group standards. The mostly female patient cohort included alopecia areata with under or over 50% scalp involvement, alopecia totalis and alopecia universalis. Libraries were pooled for sequencing, and variation in per-sample TCR yields was attributed mainly to small differences in library volumes within the pool. Twenty-nine alopecia patients provided blood for TCR sequencing at one to four time points (pre-sensitization, 2, 6 and 24 weeks). Blood was sampled from patients pre-sensitization (week 0) and at 2, 6 and about 24 weeks after DPC sensitization. Throughout the approximately 24-week study period, patients were also given weekly therapeutic DPC doses on the scalp. In alopecia patients, the study followed how the peripheral blood TCR repertoire changed in vivo over primary and secondary sensitization to diphenylcyclopropenone (DPC), a hapten.

The time point tag for this specimen amounts to: pre-sensitization, week 0. The treatment or condition label, as the study defines it: therapeutic diphenylcyclopropenone sensitization with weekly scalp DPC. At each patch-test visit, blood was drawn before the patch test was applied. Patients were eligible if aged 18 to 70, diagnosed with alopecia and judged suitable for DPC therapy, and pregnant patients were excluded. Total RNA was isolated from unfractionated whole blood collected in Tempus Blood RNA tubes. Library preparation employed RACE. Sequencing used a NextSeq 500. During library preparation, unique molecular identifiers were attached to individual cDNA molecules so that TCRs could be counted quantitatively and reproducibly. Both TCR alpha and TCR beta chains were sequenced from each blood RNA sample. In the paper's pipeline: Samples had a median of around 92,000 TCRs, with a range from roughly 20,000 to 690,600. The Decombinator software suite was used to annotate V, J and CDR3 in the TCR reads. Every sample was subsampled to the same number of TCRs (28,000) for the PS versus PT1 abundance plots. Expanded TCRs were defined as absent before sensitization and observed at least eight times at the 2-week time point. The public reads were quality trimmed at Q25 with fastp and then assembled into clones with MiXCR by TCRdb, keeping productive beta chains. Each CDR3 protein appears once, grouped with its most common genes and DNA. The V and J calls were determined by TCRdb, not by the authors. The sample table records 84,000 or so distinct CDR3 sequences; 7.5% to 9.5% of these occur just once. The ten largest clones represent 2.5% to 3% of the sample.

CDR1 and CDR2 (SNHLY, FYNNEI) derive from the germline V gene. From cysteine to phenylalanine, the CDR3 is 14 amino acids long. Kept here is only the CDR3 DNA, which spans 42 bases and is read in frame from base 1. At the junction V is shortened by 7 bases and J by 1 base; bases outside the gene matches: 3. The paper's findings and limits, for the study overall: Because all patients had alopecia, a presumed autoimmune disease, the immune response of the patients might differ from that of healthy individuals. DPC sensitization did not change how many TCRs were above 1 in 1000 frequency, and no evidence was found of alterations in global repertoire structure. Patch test score was positively correlated with the number of PT1 expanded TCRs, with significance at thresholds 8, 16 and 32 but not at 4. Repeated subsampling changed both the strength of the expansion versus patch-test correlation and the threshold at which the correlation became significant. Compared with pre-sensitization or healthy control sets, expanded TCRs formed significantly more large CDR3 similarity clusters, which is consistent with antigen-driven responses.

This clonotype showed up just a few times. What this receptor recognizes is not known. The sample holds no much larger clone one base away, and base qualities are not on file. The rearranged segments are TRBV2 and TRBJ2-7, and TRBD2 matches 11 of the central bases. The TCR originated in a man between 35 and 55 years old with alopecia areata. Some clones in this sample may be carry-over from other donors' samples. This sample comprised whole blood, obtained in connection with sensitization to the hapten diphenylcyclopropenone (DPC). This receptor has the CDR3 CASKLAGVSYEQYF. Here is the DNA: TGTGCCAGCAAACTAGCGGGAGTTTCCTACGAGCAGTACTTC.